A single sample is the source of the 9 T cell receptor beta chains below, sequenced in a study of cytomegalovirus exposure and HLA in healthy donors. PCR amplification relied on 60 Vbeta primers (plus 13 Jbeta primers). TCRdb's table, derived via immunoSEQ multiplex PCR, lists solely in-frame clones and lacks some. Of 65,000 to 100,000 clones listed, approximately 71% are singletons. Sequencing was carried out using PBMCs. The receptors were gathered from a middle-aged man in good health and CMV-seronegative.

The V gene is TRBV18, the J gene TRBJ2-1; 12 nucleotides line up with TRBD2. Germline V gene data show CDR1 as KGHSH and CDR2 as LQKENI. This CDR3 spans 16 amino acids. V was clipped by 0 bases and J by 5 bases; unmatched bases: 2. The CDR3 protein is CASSPPGLAGNNEQFF. The CDR3 DNA sequence: TGTGCCAGCTCACCACCGGGACTAGCGGGCAACAATGAGCAGTTCTTC.

The chain recombines TRBV6-5 with TRBJ1-1, with TRBD1 matching over 7 bases. Germline V gives CDR1 MNHEY, CDR2 SVGAGI. The trim removed 6 bases at V and 3 bases at J, leaving 4 bases unmatched. This CDR3 is 13 amino acids long. In DNA, the CDR3 is TGTGCCAGCAGCGTAGACAGGGACACTGAAGCTTTCTTT. Translating gives CASSVDRDTEAFF.

J is TRBJ1-1 and V is TRBV10-3, with D possibly matching TRBD1 (5 bases). Germline assignment: CDR1 ENHRY and CDR2 SYGVKD. V was clipped by 10 bases and J by 1 base, with 13 bases between them. This CDR3 contains 13 residues. The CDR3 reads CATRVRENTEAFF. The CDR3 coding sequence is TGTGCCACCAGGGTCAGGGAGAACACTGAAGCTTTCTTT.

The CDR3 sequence: CASSLGGEREQYF. For the CDR3, the DNA is TGCGCCAGCAGCTTGGGCGGGGAGAGGGAGCAGTACTTC. The J gene is TRBJ2-7, the V gene TRBV5-1, with D perhaps matching TRBD2 (6 bases). The germline V and J ends were trimmed by 0 bases and 7 bases, with 11 bases remaining between them. CDR3 length: 13 residues. Per germline, CDR1 SGHRS and CDR2 YFSETQ.

This clone was picked up a small number of times. The chain links TRBV6-1 to TRBJ1-2; maybe TRBD1 (5 bases). Deletions cut 5 bases from V and 2 bases from J, with 9 bases between. The CDR3 spans 13 residues. In germline, CDR1 is MNHNS, CDR2 SASEGT. This chain's CDR3 is CASSRQNNYGYTF. The CDR3 DNA reads as TGTGCCAGCAGTAGACAGAACAACTATGGCTACACCTTC.

The chain links TRBV5-6 to TRBJ2-7; possible D gene TRBD2, 6 bases. Per germline, CDR1 SGHDT and CDR2 YYEEEE. The CDR3 sequence is 15 residues long. V lost 1 base and J lost 9, with 20 bases in between. The CDR3 protein is CASSLPGLPLHTQYF. CDR3 nucleotide sequence: TGTGCCAGCAGCTTGCCGGGACTCCCGCTACACACGCAGTACTTC.

This clone was seen a single time. The chain has TRBV28 and TRBJ1-2; 10 nucleotides agree with TRBD1. From germline, CDR1 is MDHEN and CDR2 SYDVKM. Losses at the gene ends were 6 bases for V and 4 bases for J; bases not matched to a gene: 8. CDR3 length: 15 amino acids. CDR3 amino acids: CASSRQGAAIYGYTF. The DNA for the CDR3 is TGTGCCAGCAGCCGACAGGGGGCAGCGATCTATGGCTACACCTTC.

This rearrangement joins TRBV5-1 to TRBJ2-5; no definite D call. The CDR3 sequence is 12 residues long. Germline CDR1 SGHRS, CDR2 YFSETQ. Trimming removed 3 bases from V and 5 bases from J, with 8 bases in between. Here the CDR3 reads CASSSTRETQYF. The CDR3 coding sequence is TGCGCCAGCAGCTCGACACGGGAGACCCAGTACTTC. Supplemented by reference TRBV5-1 and TRBJ2-5, the full variable domain reads KAGVTQTPRYLIKTRGQQVTLSCSPISGHRSVSWYQQTPGQGLQFLFEYFSETQRNKGNFPGRFSGRQFSNSRSEMNVSTLELGDSALYLCASSSTRETQYFGPGTRLLVL.

The chain combines TRBV18 with TRBJ1-1; tentatively, D is TRBD1 (5 bases). V was cut by 0 bases and J by 5 bases, with 10 bases left in between. Per germline, CDR1 KGHSH and CDR2 LQKENI. CDR3 length: 14 residues. The CDR3 nucleotides are TGTGCCAGCTCACCACCTGCCAGGGAAACTGAAGCTTTCTTT. As protein: CASSPPARETEAFF.